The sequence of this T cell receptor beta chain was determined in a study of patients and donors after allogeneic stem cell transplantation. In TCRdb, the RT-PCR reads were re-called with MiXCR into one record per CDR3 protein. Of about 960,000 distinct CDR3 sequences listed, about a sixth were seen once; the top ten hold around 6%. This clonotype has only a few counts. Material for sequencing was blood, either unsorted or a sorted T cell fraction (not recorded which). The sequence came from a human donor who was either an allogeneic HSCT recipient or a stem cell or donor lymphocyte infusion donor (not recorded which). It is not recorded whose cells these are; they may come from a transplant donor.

The CDR3 loop is CASSQDNQVATEAFF. The CDR3 region has the DNA TGCGCCAGCAGCCAAGATAATCAGGTGGCCACTGAAGCTTTCTTT. The chain combines TRBV4-3 with TRBJ1-1; no clear D gene. Trimming stripped 0 bases from V and 4 bases from J, with 12 bases between. This CDR3 region has 15 residues. CDR1 is LGHNA and CDR2 is YSLEER in the germline V gene.